This TCR beta chain was sequenced for a study of early T cells in non-severe SARS-CoV-2 infection. Germline V CDR1 and CDR2: KGHDR, SFDVKD. This CDR3 is built from 17 residues. Trimming cost V 4 bases and J 5 bases; bases outside gene matches: 10. Individual cDNA molecules received unique molecular identifiers. TCRdb reanalysed the 5' RACE reads using MiXCR and keeps one entry per CDR3 protein. The sample holds fewer than 100,000 distinct CDR3 sequences, approximately 10% seen once. The sequenced sample was whole blood. The rearrangement uses TRBV24-1 and TRBJ2-3; TRBD2 agrees at 11 bases. The sequence came from an adult who was a healthcare worker with PCR-confirmed SARS-CoV-2 infection or an uninfected control (not recorded which). The CDR3: CATSDPNLAGGLDTQYF. The CDR3 DNA is TGTGCCACCAGTGACCCCAATCTAGCGGGGGGATTAGATACGCAGTATTTT.